This entry lists 14 T cell receptor beta chains sequenced from one sample in a study of somatic mutations in cytotoxic T cells in rheumatoid arthritis. Produced via immunoSEQ multiplex PCR; TCRdb's table is partial and in-frame only. The sample includes 15,000 to 20,000 clones, approximately 81% of them seen just once. The specimen was CD8+ T cells sorted from blood. Every receptor here comes from a woman aged 40 to 49 with rheumatoid arthritis.

V usage is TRBV13 and J usage is TRBJ2-2, with D unclear. This CDR3 spans 13 amino acids. V shed 3 bases and J shed 7 bases, with 9 bases lying between them. Per germline, CDR1 PRHDT and CDR2 FYEKMQ (reference sequence). The CDR3 region is CASSFSIGGELFF. The CDR3 DNA reads TGTGCCAGCAGCTTCTCGATCGGCGGGGAGCTGTTTTTT.

The rearrangement links TRBV5-1 to TRBJ2-3; 8 bases align to TRBD1. CDR3 length: 15 residues. Germline CDR1 reads SGHRS; CDR2 reads YFSETQ. J was trimmed by 3 bases and V by 2 bases; bases with no gene match: 5. CDR3: CASSFGQGFTDTQYF. The DNA for the CDR3 is TGCGCCAGCAGCTTCGGACAGGGTTTTACAGATACGCAGTATTTT.

This rearrangement joins TRBV7-7 to TRBJ2-1; possible D gene TRBD1, 6 bases. V lost 5 bases and J lost 7, with 15 bases in between. CDR3 length equals 14 residues. CDR1 and CDR2 (germline): SSHAT, FNYEAQ (reference sequence). CDR3 sequence reads: CASSPTGLGNEQFF. The CDR3 region has the DNA TGTGCCAGCAGCCCAACAGGGCTCGGGAATGAGCAGTTCTTC.

This chain joins TRBV7-3 and TRBJ2-1; 8 nucleotides align to TRBD1. The length of the CDR3 is 14 residues. Germline CDR1 SGHTA, CDR2 FQGTGA. The J segment lost 6 bases and the V segment lost 5 bases, leaving 6 bases of the junction unmatched. The CDR3 DNA sequence: TGTGCCAGCAGCCAGGGGGCAGGTACCAATGAGCAGTTCTTC. Translated, it gives CASSQGAGTNEQFF.

The chain combines TRBV6-1 with TRBJ1-1; weak D call: TRBD1 (5 bases). Trimming removed 10 bases from V and 4 bases from J, with 16 bases in between. Germline assignment: CDR1 MNHNS and CDR2 SASEGT. The CDR3 has 13 amino acids. DNA for the CDR3: TGTGCCACCCTCAAACCCGGGGGCACTGAAGCTTTCTTT. Its protein product is CATLKPGGTEAFF.

J is TRBJ2-2 and V is TRBV5-4, with D perhaps matching TRBD1 (6 bases). CDR1 is SGHNT and CDR2 is YYREEE in the germline V gene (reference sequence). V lost 5 bases to trimming and J lost 0 bases, with 11 bases between them. CDR3 length equals 15 residues. CDR3: CASSSGTPNTGELFF. The CDR3 DNA reads TGTGCCAGCAGTTCCGGGACACCGAACACCGGGGAGCTGTTTTTT.

This chain uses TRBV7-8 with TRBJ2-5, with TRBD1 matching 8 bases. This CDR3 has 16 amino acids. Germline assignment: CDR1 SGHVS and CDR2 FQNEAQ. V was clipped by 4 bases and J by 9 bases; unmatched bases: 16. CDR3 protein: CASSSPTGEIEEAQYF. In DNA form, the CDR3 reads TGTGCCAGCAGCTCCCCGACAGGGGAGATTGAGGAGGCCCAGTACTTC.

V is TRBV7-6 and J is TRBJ2-1; tentative D call: TRBD2 (5 bases). Germline CDR1 and CDR2: SGHVS and FNYEAQ. The CDR3 length is 16 residues. With 4 bases removed from V and 8 bases from J, the gap between germline ends came to 21 bases. The CDR3 spells CASSSSDLADFDEQFF. The CDR3 bases are TGTGCCAGCAGCTCCTCGGACCTAGCAGATTTCGATGAGCAGTTCTTC.

J is TRBJ1-5 and V is TRBV5-8; D not certain. V was cut by 0 bases and J by 5 bases, with 12 bases left in between. In germline, CDR1 is SGHTS, CDR2 YDEGEE. This CDR3 is built from 15 residues. CDR3 in amino acids: CASSLASLGDQPQHF. In DNA form, the CDR3 reads TGTGCCAGCAGCTTGGCCTCGTTGGGAGATCAGCCCCAGCATTTT.

The chain uses TRBV13 and TRBJ2-7, with TRBD2 matching 9 bases. Unmatched junction bases numbered 7, after V lost 2 bases and J lost 5 bases. Germline CDR1 is PRHDT and CDR2 is FYEKMQ (reference sequence). The CDR3 extends over 15 amino acids. CDR3 amino acids: CASSLRGGGADEQYF. Written as DNA, the CDR3 is TGTGCCAGCAGCTTAAGGGGCGGGGGGGCGGACGAGCAGTACTTC.

This chain connects TRBV6-1 to TRBJ2-1; 8 bases fit TRBD1. CDR1 and CDR2 from the germline V gene are MNHNS and SASEGT. The CDR3 sequence is 15 residues long. Trimming removed 3 bases from V and 8 bases from J; junction bases left unmatched: 9. The CDR3 sequence: CASSEQGAINDEQFF. For the CDR3, the DNA is TGTGCCAGCAGTGAGCAGGGGGCGATAAATGATGAGCAGTTCTTC.

The chain uses TRBV4-1 and TRBJ1-5; D unresolved. This CDR3 spans 19 amino acids. Trimming pared 0 bases from V and 0 bases from J, leaving 18 bases between. Germline V gene data show CDR1 as MGHRA and CDR2 as YSYEKL. Here the CDR3 DNA reads TGCGCCAGCAGCCAAGATGGTCCCGGGTCCGGTTATAGCAATCAGCCCCAGCATTTT. Its protein is CASSQDGPGSGYSNQPQHF.

The V gene is TRBV10-2, the J gene TRBJ2-1; D not resolved. CDR1 is WSHSY, CDR2 SAAADI, per germline. This CDR3 comprises 11 residues. V dropped 5 bases and J dropped 8 bases, with 7 bases sitting between them. CDR3 amino acids: CASSSTDEQFF. The CDR3 nucleotides read TGCGCCAGCAGTTCTACCGATGAGCAGTTCTTC.

The chain links TRBV5-5 to TRBJ2-1; 11 bases align to TRBD2. V was pared by 0 bases and J by 8 bases, with 4 bases of the junction left unmatched. CDR3 length equals 15 residues. The V gene's germline CDR1 is SGHKS and CDR2 YYEKEE (reference sequence). The CDR3: CASSLGVLAGDEQFF. The CDR3 DNA reads TGTGCCAGCAGCTTGGGCGTACTAGCGGGGGATGAGCAGTTCTTC.